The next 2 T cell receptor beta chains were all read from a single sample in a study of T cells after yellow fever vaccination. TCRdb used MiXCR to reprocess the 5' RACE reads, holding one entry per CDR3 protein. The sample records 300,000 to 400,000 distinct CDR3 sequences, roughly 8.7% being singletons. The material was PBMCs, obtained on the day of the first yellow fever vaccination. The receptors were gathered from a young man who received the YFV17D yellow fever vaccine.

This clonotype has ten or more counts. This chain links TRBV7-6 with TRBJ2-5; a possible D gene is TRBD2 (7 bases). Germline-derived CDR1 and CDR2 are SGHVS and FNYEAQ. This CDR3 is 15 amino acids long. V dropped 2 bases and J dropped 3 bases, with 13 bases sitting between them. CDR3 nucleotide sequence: TGTGCCAGCAGCTTATGGACGGGGGGCGAAGAGACCCAGTACTTC. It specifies CASSLWTGGEETQYF.

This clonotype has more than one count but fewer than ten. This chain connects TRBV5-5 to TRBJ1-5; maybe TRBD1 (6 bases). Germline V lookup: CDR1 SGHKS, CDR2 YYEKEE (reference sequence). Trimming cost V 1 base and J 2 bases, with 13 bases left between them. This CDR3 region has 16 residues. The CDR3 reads CASSLSMAGGNQPQHF. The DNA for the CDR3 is TGTGCCAGCAGCTTGAGTATGGCAGGGGGCAATCAGCCCCAGCATTTT.